The 21 T cell receptor beta chains given below trace back to one sample, sequenced in a study of T cells expressing NK-cell markers. No DNA is given; TCRdb re-called the 5' RACE reads and lists each CDR3 protein once. The specimen's table records 140,000 to 150,000 distinct CDR3 sequences. What was sequenced was blood T cells: a sorted CD56 or NKG2C T cell subset, CD4+ or CD8+ T cells, or bulk PBMC T cells (not recorded which). Receptors were obtained from a man aged 18 to 29 in good health.

The chain joins TRBV7-8 to TRBJ2-5; TCRdb names TRBD2, which stays unverified in the absence of DNA. This CDR3 comprises 17 residues. Germline V gives CDR1 SGHVS, CDR2 FQNEAQ. This chain's CDR3 is CASSLFIAGGLEETQYF.

This chain uses TRBV7-9 with TRBJ1-1; TCRdb outputs TRBD1, but without DNA this stays unchecked. This CDR3 has 12 amino acids. Germline CDR1 and CDR2: SEHNR and FQNEAQ (reference sequence). Here the CDR3 reads CASSLGTPEAFF.

This sequence joins TRBV19 and TRBJ2-1; TCRdb reports TRBD1, a call that lacks DNA to check it against. The CDR3 extends over 14 amino acids. Germline V gene sequence: CDR1 LNHDA, CDR2 SQIVND (reference sequence). CDR3 loop: CASRRDRDPNEQFF.

The rearrangement links TRBV28 to TRBJ2-5; TCRdb calls TRBD2, which cannot be checked without DNA. This CDR3 is 16 amino acids long. From germline, CDR1 is MDHEN and CDR2 SYDVKM. The CDR3 sequence: CASSLGLAGAGETQYF.

The rearrangement uses TRBV27 and TRBJ2-1; checking the TCRdb D call of TRBD2 is not possible without DNA. The CDR3 contains 15 residues. The V gene's germline CDR1 is MNHEY and CDR2 SMNVEV (reference sequence). CDR3 sequence: CASSLYGTIYNEQFF.

The rearrangement links TRBV5-5 to TRBJ2-1; the D call from TCRdb, TRBD2, cannot be confirmed without DNA. CDR1 is SGHKS and CDR2 is YYEKEE in the germline V gene (reference sequence). This CDR3 spans 15 amino acids. CDR3 region: CASSLGSGSYNEQFF.

The J gene is TRBJ2-3, the V gene TRBV19. The germline V gene has CDR1 LNHDA and CDR2 SQIVND (reference sequence). The CDR3 runs to 14 residues. CDR3 protein: CASSIESNSDTQYF.

The chain employs TRBV5-4 and TRBJ2-3; no DNA is available, so the TRBD1 call from TCRdb remains unchecked. Germline V gene lookup returns CDR1 SGHNT and CDR2 YYREEE (reference sequence). The CDR3 sequence is 11 residues long. The CDR3 reads CASSGGDTQYF. Filled out from reference TRBV5-4 and TRBJ2-3, the complete variable domain reads ETGVTQSPTHLIKTRGQQVTLRCSSQSGHNTVSWYQQALGQGPQFIFQYYREEENGRGNFPPRFSGLQFPNYSSELNVNALELDDSALYLCASSGGDTQYFGPGTRLTVL.

The CDR3 spells CASSDSSTYEQYF. The chain links TRBV12-3 or TRBV12-4 to TRBJ2-7; TCRdb's D gene call, TRBD1, goes unchecked for lack of DNA. This CDR3 has 13 amino acids.

This chain uses TRBV6-6 with TRBJ2-5; TCRdb lists TRBD1, though no DNA is available to test this call. The CDR3 contains 13 residues. CDR1 MNHNY and CDR2 SVGAGI come from the germline V gene (reference sequence). CDR3 in amino acids: CASRPGQQETQYF.

This chain links TRBV5-1 with TRBJ2-1; the TCRdb call, TRBD2, lacks DNA for checking. This CDR3 is built from 18 residues. CDR1 is SGHRS, CDR2 YFSETQ, per germline. CDR3: CASSLTIDPGLGPRRQFF.

The chain carries TRBV12-3 or TRBV12-4 and TRBJ2-1; TCRdb proposes TRBD2, but this gene call is untestable without DNA. CDR3 length equals 16 residues. CDR3 protein: CASSYSAGGLYNEQFF.

The V gene is TRBV5-1, the J gene TRBJ2-1; lacking DNA, the TRBD2 call made by TCRdb goes unchecked. This CDR3 has 16 amino acids. Germline loops: CDR1 SGHRS, CDR2 YFSETQ. CDR3 sequence: CASSLGVAGFYNEQFF.

V and J are TRBV27 and TRBJ1-2. CDR1 is MNHEY and CDR2 is SMNVEV in the germline V gene (reference sequence). The length of the CDR3 is 15 residues. The chain's CDR3 is CASSFSDGGFYGYTF.

This sequence joins TRBV29-1 and TRBJ2-1; absent DNA, TCRdb's TRBD2 call cannot be checked. CDR1 SQVTM and CDR2 ANQGSEA come from the germline V gene. The CDR3 totals 14 residues. The CDR3 loop is CSAERGRPWDEQFF.

This rearrangement joins TRBV20-1 to TRBJ2-1; lacking DNA, the TRBD2 call made by TCRdb goes unchecked. CDR1 and CDR2 (germline): DFQATT, SNEGSKA (reference sequence). The CDR3 is 15 amino acids. CDR3 region: CSANSREGPYNEQFF.

The rearrangement uses TRBV29-1 and TRBJ2-5; lacking DNA, the TRBD1 call made by TCRdb goes unchecked. The CDR3 is made up of 12 amino acids. CDR1 is SQVTM, CDR2 ANQGSEA, per germline. The CDR3 reads CSVALKGGTQYF.

The chain combines TRBV2 with TRBJ2-7. Germline CDR1 and CDR2: SNHLY and FYNNEI. The CDR3 covers 11 residues. CDR3 region: CASTNDGGQYF.

The V call is TRBV5-4, the J call TRBJ2-1; TCRdb designates TRBD1, a call that cannot be tested without DNA. This CDR3 is built from 16 residues. The germline gives CDR1 SGHNT, CDR2 YYREEE (reference sequence). The CDR3: CASSFPGGLDDNEQFF.

The chain is built from TRBV7-8 and TRBJ2-2; the D call of TRBD1 rests on TCRdb alone, since no DNA is present to check it. The CDR3 extends over 17 amino acids. Germline-derived CDR1 and CDR2 are SGHVS and FQNEAQ. The CDR3: CASSLALDRLNTGELFF.

The chain employs TRBV6-1 and TRBJ2-2; the D call of TRBD1 rests on TCRdb alone, since no DNA is present to check it. The CDR3 runs to 14 residues. Germline lookup yields CDR1 MNHNS and CDR2 SASEGT. The CDR3 is CAISRGKYAGELFF.